What follows are 13 T cell receptor beta chains derived from one specimen sequenced in a study of somatic mutations in cytotoxic T cells in rheumatoid arthritis. Libraries were prepared by immunoSEQ multiplex PCR; TCRdb keeps only in-frame clonotypes and omits some of them. The data hold around 15,000 clones, with over 70% observed a single time. Sequences were obtained from CD8+ T cells sorted from blood. Receptors originate from an adult with rheumatoid arthritis.

This chain links TRBV6-1 with TRBJ1-6, with D possibly being TRBD1 (6 bases). CDR3 length equals 15 residues. Per germline, CDR1 MNHNS and CDR2 SASEGT. The ends were cut back, 3 bases at V and 8 bases at J, with 14 bases in the middle. This chain's CDR3 is CASSEMEGGDSPLHF. CDR3 nucleotide sequence: TGTGCCAGCAGTGAGATGGAGGGGGGCGATTCACCCCTCCACTTT.

The rearrangement joins TRBV7-8 to TRBJ2-1, with D perhaps TRBD1 (6 bases). Looked up from germline, CDR1 is SGHVS and CDR2 is FQNEAQ. With 5 bases removed from V and 8 bases from J, the gap between germline ends came to 22 bases. The CDR3 length is 16 residues. In DNA form, the CDR3 reads TGTGCCAGCAGCCCAGAAGCAGGGGACCATTACGATGAGCAGTTCTTC. It specifies CASSPEAGDHYDEQFF. The complete variable domain, with remaining parts taken from reference TRBV7-8 and TRBJ2-1, reads GAGVSQSPRYKVAKRGQDVALRCDPISGHVSLFWYQQALGQGPEFLTYFQNEAQLDKSGLPSDRFFAERPEGSVSTLKIQRTQQEDSAVYLCASSPEAGDHYDEQFFGPGTRLTVL.

CDR3 in DNA: TGCGCCAGCAGCCAAGAGTTCATGGGGGGCTTGAACACTGAAGCTTTCTTT. Its translation: CASSQEFMGGLNTEAFF. This sequence joins TRBV4-1 and TRBJ1-1; tentative D call: TRBD1 (6 bases). The V and J ends lost 0 bases and 0 bases respectively, with 14 bases between them. The CDR3 is made up of 17 amino acids. Germline CDR1 and CDR2: MGHRA and YSYEKL.

The chain is built from TRBV5-6 and TRBJ2-7; D is perhaps TRBD1 (5 bases). The V and J ends lost 4 bases and 6 bases respectively, with 23 bases between them. Germline CDR1 SGHDT, CDR2 YYEEEE. The CDR3 extends over 16 amino acids. The chain's CDR3 is CASSLVGADLRGEQYF. The CDR3 DNA is TGTGCCAGCAGCCTGGTTGGGGCAGACCTCCGAGGCGAGCAGTACTTC.

The chain has TRBV7-8 and TRBJ2-3, with D uncertain. V was cut by 2 bases and J by 4 bases, with 10 bases left in between. Germline lookup yields CDR1 SGHVS and CDR2 FQNEAQ. The CDR3 length is 14 residues. The CDR3 loop is CASSLYVSPDTQYF. In DNA form, the CDR3 reads TGTGCCAGCAGCTTATACGTATCGCCAGATACGCAGTATTTT.

The chain is built from TRBV4-1 and TRBJ1-2; D is possibly TRBD1 (5 bases). Trimming pared 3 bases from V and 6 bases from J, leaving 17 bases between. Per the germline V gene, CDR1 is MGHRA and CDR2 is YSYEKL. CDR3 length: 15 amino acids. DNA of the CDR3: TGCGCCAGCAGCCAGATATCCTCGGGACGGGATGGCTACACCTTC. It translates to CASSQISSGRDGYTF.

The rearrangement links TRBV10-1 to TRBJ2-2; the match to TRBD1 covers 7 bases. The CDR3 extends over 15 amino acids. CDR1 and CDR2 (germline): WNHNN, SYGVQD (reference sequence). The V segment lost 4 bases and the J segment 5 bases; nucleotides outside the gene matches: 7. In DNA form, the CDR3 reads TGCGCCAGCAGTGGACACAGGGGACCAACCGGGGAGCTGTTTTTT. Protein: CASSGHRGPTGELFF.

The chain links TRBV9 to TRBJ2-5; 9 bases agree with TRBD1. The CDR3 has 14 amino acids. V shed 4 bases and J 5 bases; nucleotides not matched to a gene: 6. CDR1 is SGDLS and CDR2 is YYNGEE in the germline V gene. In DNA form, the CDR3 reads TGTGCCAGCAGCCCAAACAGGGGGCTGGAGACCCAGTACTTC. Translation: CASSPNRGLETQYF.

The rearrangement uses TRBV21-1 and TRBJ2-7. TRBV21-1 corresponds to a pseudogene. The CDR3 runs to 13 residues. In DNA form, the CDR3 reads TGTGCCAGCAGCAAAGCTGGGGGGCGCGAGCAGTACTTC. Translation gives CASSKAGGREQYF.

This sequence joins TRBV11-3 and TRBJ2-2; D remains unclear. V was shortened by 3 bases and J by 0 bases, with 8 bases between the two germline ends. The germline V gene has CDR1 SGHNT and CDR2 YENEEA. The CDR3 contains 15 residues. CDR3 bases: TGTGCCAGCAGCTTTAGGGCGTCGAACACCGGGGAGCTGTTTTTT. Its protein product is CASSFRASNTGELFF.

This clone was seen only once. The V gene is TRBV5-6, the J gene TRBJ2-5, with TRBD2 matching over 7 bases. The CDR3 sequence is 14 residues long. Germline assignment: CDR1 SGHDT and CDR2 YYEEEE. Trimming cost V 5 bases and J 5 bases; bases outside gene matches: 9. This CDR3 reads CASSSQREGETQYF. As DNA, the CDR3 is TGTGCCAGCAGTTCTCAGAGGGAGGGGGAGACCCAGTACTTC.

The chain has TRBV9 and TRBJ1-4, with D tentatively TRBD1 (5 bases). Germline V gene lookup returns CDR1 SGDLS and CDR2 YYNGEE. The CDR3 runs to 14 residues. V was cut by 2 bases and J by 5 bases, with 10 bases left in between. The CDR3 region is CASSVSGTNEKLFF. The CDR3 DNA sequence: TGTGCCAGCAGCGTTTCAGGGACGAATGAAAAACTGTTTTTT.

The chain links TRBV7-9 to TRBJ2-1, with a possible D match to TRBD1 (6 bases). Germline CDR1 is SEHNR and CDR2 is FQNEAQ (reference sequence). This CDR3 has 17 residues. The V gene lost 4 bases and the J gene lost 0 bases, with 16 bases spanning the gap. CDR3 in DNA: TGTGCCAGCAGCTACCGTCCACGGGACAACTCCTACAATGAGCAGTTCTTC. Its translation: CASSYRPRDNSYNEQFF.